These 6 T cell receptor beta chains share one sample of origin, sequenced in a study of T-cell reconstitution after alpha-beta-depleted transplantation in children. It was with unique molecular identifiers that the TCRbeta library was prepared. TCRdb re-called the PCR reads with MiXCR, one entry per CDR3 protein. Here the sample spans 250,000 to 300,000 distinct CDR3 sequences, roughly 10% being singletons. The sample was peripheral blood, taken 180 days after TCRalphabeta/CD19-depleted stem cell transplant. These receptors all come from a male patient between 2 and 15 years old who had a stem cell transplant for chronic granulomatous disease, so the T cells may come from the graft donor.

The table lists this clonotype with many counts. The rearrangement joins TRBV5-1 to TRBJ1-5; D not resolved. Germline loops: CDR1 SGHRS, CDR2 YFSETQ. The CDR3 consists of 13 residues. With 2 bases removed from V and 5 bases from J, the gap between germline ends came to 8 bases. The CDR3 spells CASSFGLDQPQHF. The CDR3, as DNA: TGCGCCAGCAGCTTTGGGTTGGATCAGCCCCAGCATTTT.

In this sample, this clonotype turned up many times. The chain carries TRBV5-1 and TRBJ1-2; TRBD1 is a possible D gene (5 bases). Germline lookup yields CDR1 SGHRS and CDR2 YFSETQ. The ends were cut back, 0 bases at V and 8 bases at J, with 17 bases in the middle. The CDR3 is made up of 15 amino acids. This CDR3 is CASSLDRGYGTGYTF. CDR3 coding DNA: TGCGCCAGCAGCTTGGATCGGGGCTATGGCACGGGCTACACCTTC.

This clonotype was found many times. The chain carries TRBV29-1 and TRBJ1-2; D unclear. Germline lookup yields CDR1 SQVTM and CDR2 ANQGSEA. With 0 bases removed from V and 6 bases from J, the gap between germline ends came to 11 bases. The CDR3 contains 13 residues. CDR3 in amino acids: CSVEEGRVDGYTF. The CDR3 DNA is TGCAGCGTTGAAGAGGGGAGGGTCGATGGCTACACCTTC.

In its sample, this clonotype was seen many times. The rearrangement joins TRBV10-3 to TRBJ1-1; tentatively, D is TRBD1 (5 bases). Germline values: CDR1 ENHRY, CDR2 SYGVKD. V lost 4 bases and J 11 bases, leaving 14 bases between the germline ends. This CDR3 comprises 12 residues. CDR3 nucleotide sequence: TGTGCCATCAGTGTCGGGGGTGATGCGGCTTTCTTT. Translating gives CAISVGGDAAFF.

This clonotype appeared many times. The rearrangement joins TRBV7-2 to TRBJ1-5; 7 nucleotides line up with TRBD1. The trim removed 4 bases at V and 4 bases at J, leaving 7 bases unmatched. Germline assignment: CDR1 SGHTA and CDR2 FQGNSA. This CDR3 has 15 amino acids. The CDR3 here is CASSSQGGRNQPQHF. The CDR3 coding sequence is TGTGCCAGCAGCTCGCAGGGGGGAAGGAATCAGCCCCAGCATTTT. Full variable domain (remainder filled in from reference TRBV7-2 and TRBJ1-5): GAGVSQSPSNKVTEKGKDVELRCDPISGHTALYWYRQSLGQGLEFLIYFQGNSAPDKSGLPSDRFSAERTGGSVSTLTIQRTQQEDSAVYLCASSSQGGRNQPQHFGDGTRLSIL.

At least ten counts were recorded for this clonotype. This CDR3 is CASSRKASGDWAEAFF. CDR3 coding DNA: TGTGCCAGCAGCCGAAAAGCTTCAGGGGATTGGGCTGAAGCTTTCTTT. This rearrangement joins TRBV7-2 to TRBJ1-1; possible D gene TRBD1, 6 bases. Germline-derived CDR1 and CDR2 are SGHTA and FQGNSA. This CDR3 spans 16 amino acids. V was trimmed by 5 bases and J by 6 bases, leaving 22 bases between them.